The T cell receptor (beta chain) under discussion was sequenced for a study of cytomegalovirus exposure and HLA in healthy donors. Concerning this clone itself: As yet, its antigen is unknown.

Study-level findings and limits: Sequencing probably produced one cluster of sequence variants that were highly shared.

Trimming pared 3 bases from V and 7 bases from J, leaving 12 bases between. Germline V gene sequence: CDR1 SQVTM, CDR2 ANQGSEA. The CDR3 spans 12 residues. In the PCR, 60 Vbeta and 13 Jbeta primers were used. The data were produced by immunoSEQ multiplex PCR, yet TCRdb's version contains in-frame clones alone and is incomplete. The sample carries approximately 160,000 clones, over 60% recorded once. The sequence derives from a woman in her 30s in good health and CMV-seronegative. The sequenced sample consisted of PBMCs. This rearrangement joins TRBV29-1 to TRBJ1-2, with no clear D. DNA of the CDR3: TGCAGCGTTGAGGGCCGCTTTGGTGGCTACACCTTC. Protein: CSVEGRFGGYTF.